This TCR beta chain derives from a study of shared clonotypes between healthy human individuals. Study in general: The donor pool was made up of a couple of women and a few men aged 18 to 49. Study findings and constraints: Rarefaction analysis demonstrated incomplete sorted-subset sequencing notwithstanding large depth.

Concerning this clone itself: As yet, its antigen is unknown.

Positive CCR7 selection of CD45RO-negative cells yielded the naive CD8 cells, and terminally differentiated effector memory CD45RA+ cells were excluded. This CDR3 contains 12 residues. V was cut by 6 bases and J by 6 bases, with 9 bases left in between. The germline gives CDR1 SEHNR, CDR2 FQNEAQ (reference sequence). Execution of the assay was at deep level. Splitting of each subset's genomic DNA was done evenly across several immunoSEQ plates. The assay was immunoSEQ multiplex PCR, and TCRdb's table has in-frame clones only and misses some. The sample holds about 550,000 clones; 95% to 96% are singletons and the top ten take roughly 0.1%.

The clonotype comes from a woman younger than 45 in good health. Input material: naive CD8+ T cells sorted from blood. The rearrangement uses TRBV7-9 and TRBJ2-1; the D is unclear. CDR3 amino acids: CASSIGSNEQFF. The CDR3 nucleotides are TGTGCCAGCAGTATTGGGTCCAATGAGCAGTTCTTC. The variable domain in full, with the rest retrieved from reference TRBV7-9 and TRBJ2-1, is DTGVSQNPRHKITKRGQNVTFRCDPISEHNRLYWYRQTLGQGPEFLTYFQNEAQLEKSRLLSDRFSAERPKGSFSTLEIQRTEQGDSAMYLCASSIGSNEQFFGPGTRLTVL.